The text below deals with one TCR beta chain. Antigen unknown. Original handling: Researchers built a distant-metastasis classifier for papillary thyroid cancer that drew on CDR3 differences across clinicopathological groups. TCRdb ran MiXCR on the PCR reads. TCRdb's processing, not the authors', yielded these V and J calls. The sample comprises about 34,000 clones, roughly a third of which are singletons, and approximately 24% rests with the top ten. Trimming cost V 6 bases and J 3 bases; bases outside gene matches: 4. The germline V gene encodes CDR1 DFQATT and CDR2 SNEGSKA (reference sequence). The CDR3 covers 12 residues. This specimen comes from a study of metastatic and nonmetastatic thyroid tumors. Study background: Across blood and tumor or nodule tissue, repertoires from malignant and benign thyroid patients were compared with one another.

General study points: Benign nodules were reported to have significantly lower TCR beta diversity than malignant thyroid tumors, in blood and tumor.

Thyroid surgery was performed in patients who had received no treatment beforehand. This chain joins TRBV20-1 and TRBJ2-5; 7 positions agree with TRBD2. The sequence was collected from a female donor with papillary thyroid cancer or a benign thyroid nodule (not recorded which). Some clones in this sample may be carry-over from other donors' samples. The sequencing input was tumor tissue. The CDR3 loop is CSAWGREETQYF. The DNA for the CDR3 is TGCAGTGCATGGGGGAGGGAAGAGACCCAGTACTTC.